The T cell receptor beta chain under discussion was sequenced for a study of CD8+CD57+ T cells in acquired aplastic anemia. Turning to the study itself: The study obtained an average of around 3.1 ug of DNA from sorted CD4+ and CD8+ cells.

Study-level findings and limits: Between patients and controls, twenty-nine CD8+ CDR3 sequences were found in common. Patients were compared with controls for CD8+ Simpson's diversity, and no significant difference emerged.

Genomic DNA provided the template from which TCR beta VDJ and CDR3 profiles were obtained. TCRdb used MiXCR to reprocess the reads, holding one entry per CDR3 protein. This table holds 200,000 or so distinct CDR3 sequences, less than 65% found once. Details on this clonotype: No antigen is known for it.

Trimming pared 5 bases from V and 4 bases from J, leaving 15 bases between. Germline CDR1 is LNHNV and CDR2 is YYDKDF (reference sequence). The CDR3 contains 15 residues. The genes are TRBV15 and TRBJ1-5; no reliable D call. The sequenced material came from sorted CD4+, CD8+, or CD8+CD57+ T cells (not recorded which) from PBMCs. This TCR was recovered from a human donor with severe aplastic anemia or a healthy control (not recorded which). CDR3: CATSQRRLLNQPQHF. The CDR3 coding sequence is TGTGCCACCAGCCAAAGGCGCCTCCTTAATCAGCCCCAGCATTTT.